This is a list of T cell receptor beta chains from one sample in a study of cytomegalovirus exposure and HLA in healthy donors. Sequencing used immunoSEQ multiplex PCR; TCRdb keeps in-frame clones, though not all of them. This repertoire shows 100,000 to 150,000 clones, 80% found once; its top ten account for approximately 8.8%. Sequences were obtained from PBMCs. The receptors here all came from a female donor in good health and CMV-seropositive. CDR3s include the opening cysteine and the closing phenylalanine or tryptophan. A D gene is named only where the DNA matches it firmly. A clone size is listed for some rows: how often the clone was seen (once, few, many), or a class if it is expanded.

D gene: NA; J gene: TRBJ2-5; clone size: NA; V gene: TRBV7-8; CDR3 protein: CASSLGTNQETQYF; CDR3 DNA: TGTGCCAGCAGCTTAGGGACTAACCAAGAGACCCAGTACTTC
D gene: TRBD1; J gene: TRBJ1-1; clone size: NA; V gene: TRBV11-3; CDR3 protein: CASSLQGDNTEAFF; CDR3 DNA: TGTGCCAGCAGCTTACAGGGGGATAACACTGAAGCTTTCTTT
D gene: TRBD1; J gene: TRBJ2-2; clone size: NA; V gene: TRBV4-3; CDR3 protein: CASSFGTGGAPETGELFF; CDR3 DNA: TGCGCCAGCAGCTTCGGGACAGGGGGAGCTCCGGAGACCGGGGAGCTGTTTTTT
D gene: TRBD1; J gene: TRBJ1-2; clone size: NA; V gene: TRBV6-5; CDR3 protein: CASSYTVRGTGHGYTF; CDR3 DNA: TGTGCCAGCAGTTACACCGTGCGCGGGACAGGGCATGGCTACACCTTC
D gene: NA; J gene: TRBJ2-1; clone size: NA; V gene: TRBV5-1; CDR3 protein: CASSPDWSSYNEQFF; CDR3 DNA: TGCGCCAGCAGCCCGGACTGGAGCTCCTACAATGAGCAGTTCTTC
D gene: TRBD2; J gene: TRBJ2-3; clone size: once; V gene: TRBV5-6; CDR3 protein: CASSSSGGAPDTQYF; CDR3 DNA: TGTGCCAGCAGCAGTAGCGGGGGGGCGCCAGATACGCAGTATTTT
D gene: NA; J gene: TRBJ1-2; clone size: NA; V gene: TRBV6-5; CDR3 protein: CASSYSYTGGYTF; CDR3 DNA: TGTGCCAGCAGTTACTCTTATACAGGTGGCTACACCTTC
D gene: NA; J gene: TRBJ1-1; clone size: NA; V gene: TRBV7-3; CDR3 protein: CASSLGGGNTEAFF; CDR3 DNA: TGTGCCAGCAGCTTGGGGGGGGGAAACACTGAAGCTTTCTTT
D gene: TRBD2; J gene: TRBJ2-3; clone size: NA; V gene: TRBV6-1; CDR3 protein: CASSEAAGGRTDTQYF; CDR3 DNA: TGTGCCAGCAGTGAAGCGGCGGGGGGACGCACAGATACGCAGTATTTT
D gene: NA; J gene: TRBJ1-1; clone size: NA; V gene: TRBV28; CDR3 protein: CASSRALMGAFF; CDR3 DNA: TGTGCCAGCAGCAGGGCCCTTATGGGAGCTTTCTTT
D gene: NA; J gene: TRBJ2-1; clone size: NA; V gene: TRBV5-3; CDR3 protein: CARSLSISRIGGDNEQFF; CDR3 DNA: TGTGCCAGAAGCTTGTCAATCTCGCGAATTGGCGGGGACAATGAGCAGTTCTTC
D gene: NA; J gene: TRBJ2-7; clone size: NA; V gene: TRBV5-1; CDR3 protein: CASSLENGVEQYF; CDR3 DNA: TGCGCCAGCAGCTTGGAGAACGGGGTCGAGCAGTACTTC
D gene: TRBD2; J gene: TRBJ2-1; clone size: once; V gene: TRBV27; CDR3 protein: CASSSLAGWYEQFF; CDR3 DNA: TGTGCCAGCAGCAGTCTAGCGGGGTGGTATGAGCAGTTCTTC
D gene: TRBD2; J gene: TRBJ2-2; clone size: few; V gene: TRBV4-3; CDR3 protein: CASSQLAGGRIPGELFF; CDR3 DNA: TGCGCCAGCAGCCAACTAGCGGGGGGCCGGATCCCCGGGGAGCTGTTTTTT
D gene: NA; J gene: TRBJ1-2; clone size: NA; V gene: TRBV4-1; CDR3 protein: CASSQVSLGGYGYTF; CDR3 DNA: TGCGCCAGCAGCCAAGTCTCGCTTGGCGGCTATGGCTACACCTTC
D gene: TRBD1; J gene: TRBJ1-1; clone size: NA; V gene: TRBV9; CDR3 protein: CASSLGTDSNTEAFF; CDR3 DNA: TGTGCCAGCAGCCTAGGGACAGACTCCAACACTGAAGCTTTCTTT
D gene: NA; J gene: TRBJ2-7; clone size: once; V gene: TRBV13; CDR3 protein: CASRPIGGSYEQYF; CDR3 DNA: TGTGCCAGCCGCCCCATAGGGGGCTCCTACGAGCAGTACTTC
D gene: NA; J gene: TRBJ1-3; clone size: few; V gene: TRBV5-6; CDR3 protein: CASSLVQGLGNTIYF; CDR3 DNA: TGTGCCAGCAGCTTGGTGCAGGGGCTCGGAAACACCATATATTTT
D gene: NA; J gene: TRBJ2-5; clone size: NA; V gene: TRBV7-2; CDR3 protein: CASSQRETQYF; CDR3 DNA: TGTGCCAGCAGCCAGCGAGAGACCCAGTACTTC
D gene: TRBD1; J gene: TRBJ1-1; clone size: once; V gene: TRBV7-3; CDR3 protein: CASSDGQGTTEAFF; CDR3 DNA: TGTGCCAGCAGCGACGGACAGGGGACCACTGAAGCTTTCTTT
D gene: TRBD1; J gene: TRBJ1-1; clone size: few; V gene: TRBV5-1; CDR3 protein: CASSLEPGGMRGEAFF; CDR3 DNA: TGCGCCAGCAGCTTGGAGCCAGGGGGCATGAGAGGTGAAGCTTTCTTT
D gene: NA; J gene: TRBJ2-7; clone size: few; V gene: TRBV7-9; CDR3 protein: CASSAGRSPEQYF; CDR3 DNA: TGTGCCAGCAGCGCGGGCCGGTCCCCCGAGCAGTACTTC
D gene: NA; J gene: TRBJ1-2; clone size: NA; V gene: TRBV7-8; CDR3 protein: CASSLGAGTNNYGYTF; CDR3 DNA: TGTGCCAGCAGCTTAGGGGCAGGGACTAATAACTATGGCTACACCTTC
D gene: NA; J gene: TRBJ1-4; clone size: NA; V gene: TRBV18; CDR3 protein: CASSPQQGVGEKLFF; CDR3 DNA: TGTGCCAGCTCACCACAACAGGGAGTAGGAGAAAAACTGTTTTTT
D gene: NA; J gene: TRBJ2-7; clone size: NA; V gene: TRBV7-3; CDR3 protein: CASSLGHGGYEQYF; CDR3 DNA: TGTGCCAGCAGCTTGGGCCACGGGGGCTACGAGCAGTACTTC
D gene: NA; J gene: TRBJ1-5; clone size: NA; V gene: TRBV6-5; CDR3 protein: CATRGGWNQPQHF; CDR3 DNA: TGTGCCACCAGGGGCGGGTGGAATCAGCCCCAGCATTTT
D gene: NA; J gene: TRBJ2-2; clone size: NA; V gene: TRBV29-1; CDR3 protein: CSVSGPTGELFF; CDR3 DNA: TGCAGCGTTTCAGGGCCCACCGGGGAGCTGTTTTTT
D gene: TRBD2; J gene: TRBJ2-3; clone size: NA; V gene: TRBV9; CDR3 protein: CASSVGGLAGGTDTQYF; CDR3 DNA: TGTGCCAGCAGCGTAGGGGGGCTAGCGGGGGGCACAGATACGCAGTATTTT
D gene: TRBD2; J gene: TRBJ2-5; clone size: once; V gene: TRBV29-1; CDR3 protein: CSVERGGQETQYF; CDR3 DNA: TGCAGCGTGGAGCGGGGGGGCCAAGAGACCCAGTACTTC
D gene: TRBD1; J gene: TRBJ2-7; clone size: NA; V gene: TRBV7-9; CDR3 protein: CASSSPGQGSSYEQYF; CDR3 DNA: TGTGCCAGCAGCTCTCCGGGACAGGGTAGCTCCTACGAGCAGTACTTC
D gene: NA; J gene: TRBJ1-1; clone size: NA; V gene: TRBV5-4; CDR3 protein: CASQGGGRNTEAFF; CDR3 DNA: TGTGCCAGCCAGGGCGGGGGCCGGAACACTGAAGCTTTCTTT
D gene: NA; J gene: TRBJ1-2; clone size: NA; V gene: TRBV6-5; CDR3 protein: CASTAGRGYTF; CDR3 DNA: TGTGCCAGCACCGCGGGGAGGGGTTACACCTTC